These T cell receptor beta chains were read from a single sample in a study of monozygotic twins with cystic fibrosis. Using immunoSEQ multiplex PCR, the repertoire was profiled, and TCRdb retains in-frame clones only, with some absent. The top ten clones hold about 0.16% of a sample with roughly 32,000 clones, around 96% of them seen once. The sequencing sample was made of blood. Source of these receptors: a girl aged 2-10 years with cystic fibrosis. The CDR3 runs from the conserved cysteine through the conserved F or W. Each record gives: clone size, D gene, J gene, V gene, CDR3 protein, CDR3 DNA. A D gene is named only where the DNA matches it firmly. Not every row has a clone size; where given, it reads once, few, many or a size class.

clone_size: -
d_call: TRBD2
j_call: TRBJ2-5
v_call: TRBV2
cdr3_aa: CASSPGLAFETQYF
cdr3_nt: TGTGCCAGCAGCCCGGGACTAGCTTTCGAGACCCAGTACTTC

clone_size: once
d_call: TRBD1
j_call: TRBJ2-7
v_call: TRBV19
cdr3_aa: CASSMGQGAYEQYF
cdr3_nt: TGTGCCAGTAGTATGGGACAGGGGGCCTACGAGCAGTACTTC

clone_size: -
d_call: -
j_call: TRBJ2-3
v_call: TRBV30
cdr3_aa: CAWAVTDTQYF
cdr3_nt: TGTGCCTGGGCGGTCACAGATACGCAGTATTTT

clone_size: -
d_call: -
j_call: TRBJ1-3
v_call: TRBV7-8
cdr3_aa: CASSLKPQDGNTIYF
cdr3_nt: TGTGCCAGCAGCTTAAAACCTCAAGATGGAAACACCATATATTTT

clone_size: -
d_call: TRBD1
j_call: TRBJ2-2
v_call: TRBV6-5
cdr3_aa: CASSRDREAGELFF
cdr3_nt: TGTGCCAGCAGCCGGGACAGGGAGGCTGGGGAGCTGTTTTTT

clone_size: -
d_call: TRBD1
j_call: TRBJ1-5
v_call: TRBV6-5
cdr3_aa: CASSVDRVNQPQHF
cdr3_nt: TGTGCCAGCAGTGTCGACAGGGTGAATCAGCCCCAGCATTTT

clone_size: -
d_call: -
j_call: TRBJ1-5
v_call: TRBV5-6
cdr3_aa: CASSLLGQGPYQPQHF
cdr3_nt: TGTGCCAGCAGCTTGTTGGGGCAGGGTCCTTATCAGCCCCAGCATTTT

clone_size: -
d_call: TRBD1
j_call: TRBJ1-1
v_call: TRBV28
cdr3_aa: CASSSGQGVMNTEAFF
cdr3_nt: TGTGCCAGCAGTTCAGGACAGGGCGTGATGAACACTGAAGCTTTCTTT

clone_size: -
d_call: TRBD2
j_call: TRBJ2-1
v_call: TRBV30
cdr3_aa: CAWSSSGMANEQFF
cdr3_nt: TGTGCCTGGAGTTCTAGCGGGATGGCAAATGAGCAGTTCTTC

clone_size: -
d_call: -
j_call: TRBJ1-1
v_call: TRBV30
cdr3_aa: CAWSPSRGTMNTEAFF
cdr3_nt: TGTGCCTGGAGCCCCTCTCGTGGTACTATGAACACTGAAGCTTTCTTT

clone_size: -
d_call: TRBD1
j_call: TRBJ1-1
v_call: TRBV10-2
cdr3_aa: CASSESLGTAEAFF
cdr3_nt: TGCGCCAGCAGTGAGTCCTTGGGGACAGCCGAAGCTTTCTTT

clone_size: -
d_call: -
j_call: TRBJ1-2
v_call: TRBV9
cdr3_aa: CASSEGRYYGYTF
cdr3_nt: TGTGCCAGCAGCGAGGGACGGTACTATGGCTACACCTTC

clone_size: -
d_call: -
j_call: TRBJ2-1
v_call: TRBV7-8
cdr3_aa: CASSWGPGFRYNEQFF
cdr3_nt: TGTGCCAGCAGCTGGGGTCCAGGTTTCCGATACAATGAGCAGTTCTTC

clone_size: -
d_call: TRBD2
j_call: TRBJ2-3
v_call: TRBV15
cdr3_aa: CATSRIAGGSDTQYF
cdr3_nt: TGTGCCACCAGCAGGATAGCGGGAGGTTCAGATACGCAGTATTTT

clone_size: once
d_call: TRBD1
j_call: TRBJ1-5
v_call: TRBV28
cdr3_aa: CASSSRQGYQPQHF
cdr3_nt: TGTGCCAGCAGTTCCCGACAGGGTTATCAGCCCCAGCATTTT

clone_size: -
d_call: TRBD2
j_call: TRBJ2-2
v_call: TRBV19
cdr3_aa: CASSTPGLAGFWHTGELFF
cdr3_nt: TGTGCCAGTAGTACTCCGGGACTAGCGGGATTTTGGCACACCGGGGAGCTGTTTTTT

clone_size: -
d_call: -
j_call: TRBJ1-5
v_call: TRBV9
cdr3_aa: CASSTGTENQPQHF
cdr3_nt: TGTGCCAGCAGCACAGGGACTGAGAATCAGCCCCAGCATTTT

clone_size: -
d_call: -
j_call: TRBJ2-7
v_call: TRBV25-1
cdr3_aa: CASSDTYEQYF
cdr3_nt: TGTGCCAGCAGTGATACTTACGAGCAGTACTTC

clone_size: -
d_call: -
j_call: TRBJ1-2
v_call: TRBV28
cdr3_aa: CASSLSIVVHGYTF
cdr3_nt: TGTGCCAGCAGTTTATCGATTGTGGTCCATGGCTACACCTTC

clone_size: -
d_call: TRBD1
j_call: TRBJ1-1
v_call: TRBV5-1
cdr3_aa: CASSPDGQANTEAFF
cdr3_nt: TGCGCCAGCAGCCCTGACGGACAGGCGAACACTGAAGCTTTCTTT

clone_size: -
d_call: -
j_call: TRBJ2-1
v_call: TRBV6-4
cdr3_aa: CASSETGFSYNEQFF
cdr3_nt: TGTGCCAGCAGTGAGACAGGATTCTCCTACAATGAGCAGTTCTTC

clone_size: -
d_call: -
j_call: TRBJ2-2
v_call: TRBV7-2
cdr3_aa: CASSLGLPGTGELFF
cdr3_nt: TGTGCCAGCAGCCTTGGGCTGCCAGGGACCGGGGAGCTGTTTTTT

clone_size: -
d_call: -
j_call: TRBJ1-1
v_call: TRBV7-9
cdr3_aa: CASSLEGPTEAFF
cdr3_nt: TGTGCCAGCAGCTTAGAGGGACCCACTGAAGCTTTCTTT

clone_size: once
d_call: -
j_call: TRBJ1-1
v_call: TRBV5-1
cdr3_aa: CASSLDPSEAFF
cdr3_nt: TGCGCCAGCAGCTTGGATCCCTCTGAAGCTTTCTTT

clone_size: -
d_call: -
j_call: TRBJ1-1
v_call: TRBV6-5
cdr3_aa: CATFQGNTEAFF
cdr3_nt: TGTGCCACCTTCCAGGGGAACACTGAAGCTTTCTTT

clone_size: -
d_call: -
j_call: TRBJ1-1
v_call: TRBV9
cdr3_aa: CASSGGESNTEAFF
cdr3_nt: TGTGCCAGCAGCGGGGGGGAAAGTAACACTGAAGCTTTCTTT

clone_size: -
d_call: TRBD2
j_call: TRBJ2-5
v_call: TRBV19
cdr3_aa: CASSPGLAGGPFRSKETQYF
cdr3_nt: TGTGCCAGTAGTCCCGGACTAGCGGGAGGGCCCTTTCGGTCCAAAGAGACCCAGTACTTC

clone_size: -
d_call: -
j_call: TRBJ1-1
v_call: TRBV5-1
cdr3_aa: CASSLSTNTEAFF
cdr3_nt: TGCGCCAGCAGCTTGTCCACGAACACTGAAGCTTTCTTT

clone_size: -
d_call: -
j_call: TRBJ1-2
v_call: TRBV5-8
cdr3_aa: CASSLARGASYGYTF
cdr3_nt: TGTGCCAGCAGCTTGGCCCGGGGGGCGAGCTATGGCTACACCTTC

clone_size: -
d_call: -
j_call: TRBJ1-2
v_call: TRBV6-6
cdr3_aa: CASSYGVGAGYTF
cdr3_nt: TGTGCCAGCAGTTATGGGGTAGGGGCTGGCTACACCTTC

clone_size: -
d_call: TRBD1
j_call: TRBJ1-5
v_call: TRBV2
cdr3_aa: CASSERGRGRGDQPQHF
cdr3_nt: TGTGCCAGCAGTGAAAGGGGAAGGGGGCGAGGGGATCAGCCCCAGCATTTT

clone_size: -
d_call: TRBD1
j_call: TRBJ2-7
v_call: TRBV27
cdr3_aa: CASRLSTGWVYEQYF
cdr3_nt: TGTGCCAGCAGGCTGTCGACAGGGTGGGTCTACGAGCAGTACTTC

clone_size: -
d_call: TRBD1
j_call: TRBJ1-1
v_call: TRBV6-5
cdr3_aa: CATGQGRKSEAFF
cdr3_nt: TGTGCCACCGGACAGGGGAGAAAATCTGAAGCTTTCTTT

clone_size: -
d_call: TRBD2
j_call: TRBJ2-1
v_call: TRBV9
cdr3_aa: CASSTSGGGDNEQFF
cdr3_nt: TGTGCCAGCAGCACGAGCGGGGGTGGGGACAATGAGCAGTTCTTC

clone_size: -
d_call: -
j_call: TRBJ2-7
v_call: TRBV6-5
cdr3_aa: CASSQLTQTYEQYF
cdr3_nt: TGTGCCAGCAGTCAACTGACGCAAACCTACGAGCAGTACTTC

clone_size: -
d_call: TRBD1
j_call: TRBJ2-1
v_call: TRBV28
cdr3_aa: CASTATGGLAGVHNEQFF
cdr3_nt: TGTGCCAGCACCGCAACAGGGGGCTTAGCGGGCGTCCACAATGAGCAGTTCTTC

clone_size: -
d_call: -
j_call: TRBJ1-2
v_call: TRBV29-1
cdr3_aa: CSVESVREGWGYTF
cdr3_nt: TGCAGCGTTGAAAGTGTCAGGGAGGGTTGGGGCTACACCTTC

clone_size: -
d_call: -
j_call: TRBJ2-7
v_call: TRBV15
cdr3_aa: CATSRDQGTNYEQYF
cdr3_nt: TGTGCCACCAGCAGAGATCAAGGGACCAACTACGAGCAGTACTTC

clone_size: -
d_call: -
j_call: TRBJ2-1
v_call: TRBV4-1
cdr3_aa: CASSQDRGVSDEQFF
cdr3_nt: TGCGCCAGCAGCCAAGATCGAGGTGTTTCCGATGAGCAGTTCTTC

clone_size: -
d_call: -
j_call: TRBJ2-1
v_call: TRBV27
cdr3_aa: CASTPGTSSYNEQFF
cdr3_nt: TGTGCCAGCACCCCCGGAACAAGCTCCTACAATGAGCAGTTCTTC

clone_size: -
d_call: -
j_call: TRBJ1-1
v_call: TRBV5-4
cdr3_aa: CASSPQNTEAFF
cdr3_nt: TGTGCCAGCAGTCCTCAGAACACTGAAGCTTTCTTT

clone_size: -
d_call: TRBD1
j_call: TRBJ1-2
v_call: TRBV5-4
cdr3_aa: CASRTLKNRDSADYTF
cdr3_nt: TGTGCCAGTAGAACCCTCAAAAACCGGGACAGCGCAGATTACACCTTC

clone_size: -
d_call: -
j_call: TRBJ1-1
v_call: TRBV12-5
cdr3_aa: CASGAGTPDAEAFF
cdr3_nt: TGTGCTAGTGGGGCTGGGACCCCGGACGCTGAAGCTTTCTTT

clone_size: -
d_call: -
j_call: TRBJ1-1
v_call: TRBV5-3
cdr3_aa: CARSPTPGGKNTEAFF
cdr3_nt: TGTGCCAGAAGCCCCACTCCTGGTGGGAAGAACACTGAAGCTTTCTTT

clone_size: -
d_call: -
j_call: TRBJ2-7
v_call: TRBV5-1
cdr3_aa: CASSVYGAGRIGGEQYF
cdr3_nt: TGCGCCAGCAGCGTTTACGGGGCCGGGCGGATTGGAGGCGAGCAGTACTTC

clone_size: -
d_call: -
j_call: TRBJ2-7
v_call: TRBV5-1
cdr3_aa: CASSQSYEQYF
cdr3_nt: TGCGCCAGCAGCCAGTCCTACGAGCAGTACTTC

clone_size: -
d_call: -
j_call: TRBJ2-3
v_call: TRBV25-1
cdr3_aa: CASSDAGTSTDTQYF
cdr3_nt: TGTGCCAGCAGTGATGCGGGGACAAGCACAGATACGCAGTATTTT

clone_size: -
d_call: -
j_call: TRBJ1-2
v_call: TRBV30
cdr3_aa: CAWGARWRAGTIGITF
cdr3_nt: TGTGCCTGGGGGGCGAGGTGGAGGGCCGGAACTATCGGCATCACCTTC

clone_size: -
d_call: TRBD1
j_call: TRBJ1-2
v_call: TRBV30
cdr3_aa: CAWSGTGGNYGYTF
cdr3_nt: TGTGCCTGGTCAGGGACAGGGGGTAACTATGGCTACACCTTC

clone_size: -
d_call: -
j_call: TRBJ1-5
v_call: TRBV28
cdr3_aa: CASSFGGDQPQHF
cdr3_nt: TGTGCCAGCAGTTTTGGAGGGGATCAGCCCCAGCATTTT

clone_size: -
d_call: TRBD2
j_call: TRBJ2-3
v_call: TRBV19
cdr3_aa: CASSTTLAGTSTDTQYF
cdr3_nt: TGTGCCAGTAGTACCACCCTAGCGGGAACTAGCACAGATACGCAGTATTTT